The 28 T cell receptor beta chains in this list originate from one sample, sequenced in a study of CD8 T cells in ankylosing spondylitis (dated by TCRdb to the late 2010s). These receptors have no known antigen. The receptor library was made with 5' RACE. Instrument used: Illumina HiSeq 2500. TCRdb reprocessing: public reads trimmed at Q25 with fastp, clones called with MiXCR, in-frame beta chains kept. For every CDR3 protein sequence, its rows merge into one entry that carries the most common genes and DNA. The sample includes around 390,000 distinct CDR3 sequences, with around 22% observed a single time. The ten largest clones add up to 15% to 20% of the sample. Broad study findings and their caveats: Blood from ankylosing spondylitis patients appeared to be characterized by a TCR beta motif made up of under 10 highly homologous amino acid variants.

What was sequenced was blood, either unsorted or a sorted T cell fraction (not recorded which). These TCRs come from a male donor with ankylosing spondylitis.

The V and J genes are TRBV18 and TRBJ2-7; 9 nucleotides align to TRBD1. V shed 5 bases and J 4 bases; nucleotides not matched to a gene: 6. Germline loops: CDR1 KGHSH, CDR2 LQKENI. The CDR3 runs 14 residues. Here the CDR3 DNA reads TGTGCCAGCTCAAAACAGGGGGCTCTATACGAGCAGTACTTC. Encoded protein: CASSKQGALYEQYF.

The chain recombines TRBV4-2 with TRBJ2-7; D gene ambiguous. CDR3 length: 15 amino acids. Germline values: CDR1 LGHNA, CDR2 YNFKEQ. V was shortened by 0 bases and J by 2 bases, with 11 bases between the two germline ends. CDR3 amino acids: CASSQDRLPTYEQYF. As DNA, the CDR3 is TGTGCCAGCAGCCAAGATCGGCTACCTACCTACGAGCAGTACTTC.

This chain uses TRBV6-1 with TRBJ2-7; 9 bases are a match to TRBD1. Losses at the gene ends were 10 bases for V and 4 bases for J; bases not matched to a gene: 11. Germline CDR1 reads MNHNS; CDR2 reads SASEGT. This CDR3 is 14 amino acids long. The CDR3 DNA is TGTGCCACTCGCTTCAGACAGGGGGTGTACGAGCAGTACTTC. It encodes CATRFRQGVYEQYF.

This clonotype has just a few counts. The chain has TRBV18 and TRBJ2-5; D is possibly TRBD2 (6 bases). Germline V gene lookup returns CDR1 KGHSH and CDR2 LQKENI. This CDR3 has 14 amino acids. V was shortened by 5 bases and J by 2 bases, with 12 bases between the two germline ends. The CDR3 nucleotides read TGTGCCAGCTCATTTGAGCGGGTACAAGAGACCCAGTACTTC. Translating it yields CASSFERVQETQYF. Variable domain in full (rest from reference TRBV18 and TRBJ2-5): NAGVMQNPRHLVRRRGQEARLRCSPMKGHSHVYWYRQLPEEGLKFMVYLQKENIIDESGMPKERFSAEFPKEGPSILRIQQVVRGDSAAYFCASSFERVQETQYFGPGTRLLVL.

The CDR3 bases are TGCGCCAGCAGTGAAGGTGGACAGGGGGGGAATGAGCAGTTCTTC. It specifies CASSEGGQGGNEQFF. The V and J genes are TRBV10-1 and TRBJ2-1, with TRBD1 matching over 10 bases. J was trimmed by 7 bases and V by 3 bases; bases with no gene match: 6. The CDR3 has 15 amino acids. Germline CDR1 is WNHNN and CDR2 is SYGVQD (reference sequence).

This clonotype was seen a handful of times. This rearrangement joins TRBV2 to TRBJ2-1; D gene ambiguous. Germline V gives CDR1 SNHLY, CDR2 FYNNEI. Deletions cut 5 bases from V and 6 bases from J, with 11 bases between. This CDR3 has 13 residues. Here the CDR3 DNA reads TGTGCCAGCAGTACCAACAAGTTCAATGAGCAGTTCTTC. Protein: CASSTNKFNEQFF.

The CDR3 sequence is CASRTNRGGNTEAFF. In nucleotides, the CDR3 is TGTGCCAGCAGGACGAACAGGGGCGGAAACACTGAAGCTTTCTTT. The chain is built from TRBV2 and TRBJ1-1, with 7 nucleotides matching TRBD1. CDR1 SNHLY and CDR2 FYNNEI come from the germline V gene. Unmatched junction bases numbered 9, after V lost 6 bases and J lost 2 bases. CDR3 length equals 15 residues.

The chain joins TRBV20-1 to TRBJ2-5; possible D gene TRBD2, 5 bases. This CDR3 comprises 13 residues. V lost 6 bases, J lost 4 bases, and 15 bases lay in between. Germline lookup yields CDR1 DFQATT and CDR2 SNEGSKA (reference sequence). The CDR3 DNA is TGCAGTGCCACCGAGGGTGTGGGAGAGACCCAGTACTTC. Its translation is CSATEGVGETQYF.

The chain links TRBV20-1 to TRBJ2-3; D is unresolved. Germline-derived CDR1 and CDR2 are DFQATT and SNEGSKA (reference sequence). Trimming cost V 0 bases and J 0 bases, with 10 bases left between them. The CDR3 runs 15 residues. The CDR3 is CSARDPSPSTDTQYF. The CDR3 nucleotides read TGCAGTGCTAGAGATCCGAGCCCGAGCACAGATACGCAGTATTTT.

CDR3 sequence reads: CATRLAGGDTQYF. In nucleotides, the CDR3 is TGTGCCACGAGACTAGCGGGAGGGGATACGCAGTATTTT. V gene TRBV24-1 combines with J gene TRBJ2-3; 14 bases agree with TRBD2. Per germline, CDR1 KGHDR and CDR2 SFDVKD. The CDR3 runs 13 residues. V gave up 10 bases and J gave up 6 bases; unmatched junction bases: 2.

There are a few counts of this clonotype. This chain links TRBV29-1 with TRBJ2-3; TRBD2 matches at 10 bases. The CDR3 has 15 residues. With V trimmed by 3 bases and J by 2 bases, 5 bases remained unmatched. Germline V lookup: CDR1 SQVTM, CDR2 ANQGSEA. CDR3 protein: CSVDEGLADTDTQYF. The CDR3 DNA is TGCAGCGTTGACGAAGGACTAGCGGACACAGATACGCAGTATTTT.

This clonotype came up once. The rearrangement links TRBV5-1 to TRBJ2-3; 13 bases fit TRBD2. Germline CDR1 and CDR2: SGHRS and YFSETQ. J was trimmed by 10 bases and V by 0 bases; bases with no gene match: 11. This CDR3 spans 17 amino acids. The CDR3 is CASSLGRRTSGREAQYF. CDR3 in DNA: TGCGCCAGCAGCTTGGGGCGAAGGACTAGCGGGAGAGAGGCGCAGTATTTT.

The chain joins TRBV24-1 to TRBJ2-1; TRBD1 matches at 9 bases. The CDR3 covers 16 residues. Trimming removed 4 bases from V and 4 bases from J; junction bases left unmatched: 7. Looked up from germline, CDR1 is KGHDR and CDR2 is SFDVKD. CDR3 in DNA: TGTGCCACCAGTGACCACGGGACAGGGAATTACAATGAGCAGTTCTTC. It translates to CATSDHGTGNYNEQFF.

This clonotype was detected only a few times. The chain carries TRBV9 and TRBJ1-5; D might be TRBD1 (5 bases). Per the germline V gene, CDR1 is SGDLS and CDR2 is YYNGEE. This CDR3 is 15 amino acids long. V lost 0 bases and J 3 bases, leaving 10 bases between the germline ends. The chain's CDR3 is CASSVAPDNNQPQHF. The CDR3 DNA reads as TGTGCCAGCAGCGTAGCTCCGGACAACAATCAGCCCCAGCATTTT.

This clonotype was detected once. The chain links TRBV5-1 to TRBJ2-1, with D maybe TRBD1 (5 bases). The CDR3 is made up of 15 amino acids. The V and J ends lost 0 bases and 10 bases respectively, with 17 bases between them. The V gene's germline CDR1 is SGHRS and CDR2 YFSETQ. This CDR3 reads CASSLVGPAQREQFF. DNA for the CDR3: TGCGCCAGCAGCTTGGTGGGGCCGGCTCAGAGGGAGCAGTTCTTC.

This clonotype has only a few counts. The chain has TRBV29-1 and TRBJ2-1; 10 nucleotides line up with TRBD2. Germline V gene lookup returns CDR1 SQVTM and CDR2 ANQGSEA. With V trimmed by 0 bases and J by 1 base, 9 bases remained unmatched. The CDR3 spans 18 residues. CDR3 in amino acids: CSVEDGVSAGGSYNEQFF. The CDR3 DNA sequence: TGCAGCGTTGAAGATGGGGTTTCAGCGGGAGGGTCCTACAATGAGCAGTTCTTC.

This clonotype appeared a few times. The rearrangement links TRBV28 to TRBJ2-1; 7 bases line up with TRBD2. CDR3 length equals 15 residues. Losses at the gene ends were 3 bases for V and 3 bases for J; bases not matched to a gene: 5. Germline V gives CDR1 MDHEN, CDR2 SYDVKM. CDR3 sequence (DNA): TGTGCCAGCAGTTTCCATCTAGCGGACTACAATGAGCAGTTCTTC. Translated: CASSFHLADYNEQFF.

V is TRBV6-2 or TRBV6-3 and J is TRBJ2-7; the D call may be TRBD1 or TRBD2 (6 bases each). The germline V gene has CDR1 MNHEY and CDR2 SVGEGT. The V and J ends lost 4 bases and 6 bases respectively, with 13 bases between them. CDR3 size: 13 residues. In DNA form, the CDR3 reads TGTGCCAGCAGTTGGACCGGGGGCGTCGAGCAGTACTTC. Translation gives CASSWTGGVEQYF.

This chain connects TRBV30 to TRBJ1-1; D gene unclear. Trimming left V 2 bases short and J 8 bases short, with 12 bases between. The CDR3 spans 12 residues. Germline CDR1 reads GTSNPN; CDR2 reads SVGIG (reference sequence). For the CDR3, the DNA is TGTGCCTGGAGTAGATCCTTCGAGGAAGCTTTCTTT. This sequence encodes CAWSRSFEEAFF.

This chain joins TRBV20-1 and TRBJ1-6; 9 bases line up with TRBD1. The CDR3 runs 15 residues. The ends lost 7 bases at V and 8 bases at J; junction bases unmatched: 12. The V gene's germline CDR1 is DFQATT and CDR2 SNEGSKA (reference sequence). The CDR3 DNA reads as TGCAGTGGTCGAGCCCCGGGACAGGGCTATTCACCCCTCCACTTT. This translates into CSGRAPGQGYSPLHF.

V usage is TRBV18 and J usage is TRBJ1-1, with a weak D call TRBD1 (6 bases). V was pared by 3 bases and J by 1 base, with 12 bases between. Germline lookup yields CDR1 KGHSH and CDR2 LQKENI. The CDR3 loop spans 15 amino acids. This chain's CDR3 is CASSPRQDQNTEAFF. DNA of the CDR3: TGTGCCAGCTCACCCCGACAGGACCAGAACACTGAAGCTTTCTTT.

This clonotype was detected only a few times. The rearrangement uses TRBV5-1 and TRBJ1-4; the match to TRBD1 covers 7 bases. CDR1 is SGHRS, CDR2 YFSETQ, per germline. V lost 4 bases, J lost 2 bases, and 8 bases stayed unmatched. The CDR3 sequence is 16 residues long. In DNA form, the CDR3 reads TGCGCCAGCAGCCGGAACCCACAGGGGACTAATGAAAAACTGTTTTTT. As protein: CASSRNPQGTNEKLFF.

The chain combines TRBV20-1 with TRBJ2-1; 8 nucleotides match TRBD2. This CDR3 comprises 16 residues. The V gene end was trimmed by 4 bases and the J gene end by 0 bases; junction bases not matched to a gene: 8. Germline CDR1 and CDR2: DFQATT and SNEGSKA (reference sequence). The CDR3 sequence: CSAKVSGASSYNEQFF. Here the CDR3 DNA reads TGCAGTGCTAAAGTTAGCGGGGCGAGCTCCTACAATGAGCAGTTCTTC.

V and J are TRBV6-4 and TRBJ2-1, with D unresolved. CDR1 and CDR2 (germline): MRHNA, SNTAGT. V lost 0 bases to trimming and J lost 0 bases, with 9 bases between them. CDR3 length equals 16 residues. CDR3 residues: CASSDSPESSYNEQFF. CDR3 coding DNA: TGTGCCAGCAGTGACTCCCCTGAGAGCTCCTACAATGAGCAGTTCTTC.

V gene TRBV7-2 combines with J gene TRBJ2-3, with D possibly being TRBD1 (6 bases). The CDR3 loop spans 16 amino acids. The V end was cut by 4 bases, the J end by 1 base, with 15 bases between. Germline V gene data show CDR1 as SGHTA and CDR2 as FQGNSA. CDR3 residues: CASSSRGGVRTDTQYF. The CDR3 DNA reads TGTGCCAGCAGCTCCAGGGGTGGAGTCCGCACAGATACGCAGTATTTT.

This rearrangement joins TRBV6-2 or TRBV6-3 to TRBJ1-5; 7 positions agree with TRBD1. Trimming cost V 2 bases and J 6 bases; bases outside gene matches: 4. The CDR3 sequence is 14 residues long. The germline gives CDR1 MNHEY, CDR2 SVGEGT. The CDR3 nucleotides read TGTGCCAGCAGTTACGACAGGGTGCCTCAGCCCCAGCATTTT. This gives the protein CASSYDRVPQPQHF.

This chain uses TRBV27 with TRBJ1-5, with D maybe TRBD1 (6 bases). The ends were cut back, 0 bases at V and 6 bases at J, with 15 bases in the middle. The CDR3 extends over 16 amino acids. Germline CDR1 is MNHEY and CDR2 is SMNVEV (reference sequence). The CDR3 region has the DNA TGTGCCAGCAGTTTATCTCCAGGGGTTGAGATTCAGCCCCAGCATTTT. As protein: CASSLSPGVEIQPQHF.

The chain carries TRBV7-3 and TRBJ2-3; unclear D gene. CDR3 length: 16 residues. With 2 bases removed from V and 1 base from J, the gap between germline ends came to 13 bases. Germline assignment: CDR1 SGHTA and CDR2 FQGTGA. The DNA of the CDR3 is TGTGCCAGCAGCTTAGTTACCCCAAGCGGCACAGATACGCAGTATTTT. Translated: CASSLVTPSGTDTQYF.